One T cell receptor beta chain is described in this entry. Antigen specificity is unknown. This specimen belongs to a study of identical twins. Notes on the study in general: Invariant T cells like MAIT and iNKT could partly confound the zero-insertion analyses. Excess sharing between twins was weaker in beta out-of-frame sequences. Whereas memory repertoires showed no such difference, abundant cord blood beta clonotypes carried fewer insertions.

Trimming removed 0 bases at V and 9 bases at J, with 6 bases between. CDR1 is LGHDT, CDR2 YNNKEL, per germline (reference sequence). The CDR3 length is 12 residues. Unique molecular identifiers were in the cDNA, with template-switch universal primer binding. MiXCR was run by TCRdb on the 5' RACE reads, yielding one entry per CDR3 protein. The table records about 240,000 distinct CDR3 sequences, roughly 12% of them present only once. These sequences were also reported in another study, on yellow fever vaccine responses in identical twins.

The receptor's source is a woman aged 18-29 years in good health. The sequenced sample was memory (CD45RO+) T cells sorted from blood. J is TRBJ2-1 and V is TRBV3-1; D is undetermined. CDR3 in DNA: TGTGCCAGCAGCCAAGATGTAAGTGAGCAGTTCTTC. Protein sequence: CASSQDVSEQFF.